The 13 T cell receptor beta chains below were found in one sample sequenced in a study of OX40 agonist ivuxolimab in advanced cancers. Measured with immunoSEQ multiplex PCR; TCRdb has only the in-frame clones, and not every one. The repertoire includes 20,000 or so clones, roughly 80% of them detected once, and under 4% sits in the top ten. The specimen comprised CD4+ or CD8+ T cells sorted from blood, sampled in a trial of the OX40 agonist ivuxolimab. The receptors come from an adult with an advanced solid tumor such as melanoma, head and neck, liver or kidney cancer.

The gene calls are TRBV7-2 and TRBJ2-5; either TRBD1 or TRBD2 may fit D (5 bases each). The length of the CDR3 is 13 residues. From germline, CDR1 is SGHTA and CDR2 FQGNSA. Trimming shortened V by 5 bases and J by 8 bases, and 15 bases separated the two germline ends. The CDR3 protein is CASSRRTRDTQYF. The CDR3 nucleotides read TGTGCCAGCAGCCGGAGGACCCGGGACACCCAGTACTTC.

This chain uses TRBV19 with TRBJ2-2; perhaps TRBD2 as D (6 bases). The CDR3 consists of 15 residues. Trimming pared 5 bases from V and 9 bases from J, leaving 19 bases between. CDR1 LNHDA and CDR2 SQIVND come from the germline V gene (reference sequence). The CDR3 coding sequence is TGTGCCAGTAGTTCCTCCGGGAGTCCAGCGCGGGAGCTGTTTTTT. This sequence encodes CASSSSGSPARELFF.

The CDR3 coding sequence is TGTGCCAGCAGTGAAGTGGGGGGACTAGGAGCTTTCTTT. Its protein product is CASSEVGGLGAFF. The V gene is TRBV2, the J gene TRBJ1-1; D possibly corresponds to TRBD1 (5 bases). CDR1 SNHLY and CDR2 FYNNEI come from the germline V gene. CDR3 size: 13 residues. Trimming left V 1 base short and J 10 bases short, with 13 bases between.

There are a few counts of this clone. The CDR3 DNA sequence: TGTGCCAGCAGCCAGGACTTCGTCCAAGAGACCCAGTACTTC. Translation gives CASSQDFVQETQYF. The gene calls are TRBV7-9 and TRBJ2-5, with D perhaps matching TRBD2 (5 bases). Per germline, CDR1 SEHNR and CDR2 FQNEAQ (reference sequence). The CDR3 runs 14 residues. V was cut by 5 bases and J by 1 base, with 11 bases left in between.

The sample holds one count of this clone. A read error may produce the germline difference seen at one junction end. The V and J genes are TRBV5-4 and TRBJ2-3, with D unclear. This CDR3 spans 14 amino acids. The germline CDR1 and CDR2 sequences are SGHNT and YYREEE (reference sequence). In DNA form, the CDR3 reads TGTGCCAGCAGCTATAGGTCCGGCACGGATACGCAGTATTTT. The encoded protein is CASSYRSGTDTQYF.

The chain couples TRBV7-9 to TRBJ1-4, with unresolved D. Germline lookup yields CDR1 SEHNR and CDR2 FQNEAQ (reference sequence). The germline V and J ends were trimmed by 3 bases and 7 bases, with 15 bases remaining between them. This CDR3 spans 15 amino acids. CDR3 in amino acids: CASSFLGIETEKLFF. The CDR3 DNA reads as TGTGCCAGCAGCTTTTTGGGGATAGAGACTGAAAAACTGTTTTTT.

This clone showed up just once. The gene calls are TRBV18 and TRBJ1-4, with a tentative D call TRBD1 (5 bases). CDR3 length equals 16 residues. Germline CDR1 and CDR2: KGHSH and LQKENI. V lost 1 base and J lost 7, with 16 bases in between. CDR3 in amino acids: CASSPQDIGLGEKLFF. The CDR3 nucleotides read TGTGCCAGCTCACCACAGGACATCGGACTGGGTGAAAAACTGTTTTTT.

The chain uses TRBV28 and TRBJ1-2; a possible D gene is TRBD1 (5 bases). CDR3 length equals 15 residues. Trimming removed 3 bases at V and 2 bases at J, with 13 bases between. Germline lookup yields CDR1 MDHEN and CDR2 SYDVKM. The CDR3 protein is CASSFGSRANYGYTF. CDR3 nucleotide sequence: TGTGCCAGCAGTTTTGGGTCCAGGGCGAACTATGGCTACACCTTC.

The rearrangement joins TRBV11-2 to TRBJ2-3; TRBD1 matches at 8 bases. Germline lookup yields CDR1 SGHAT and CDR2 FQNNGV. V was pared by 5 bases and J by 0 bases, with 16 bases of the junction left unmatched. The CDR3 covers 19 residues. CDR3 residues: CASSLRPGQATSSTDTQYF. In nucleotides, the CDR3 is TGTGCCAGCAGCCTAAGGCCGGGACAGGCAACTTCTAGCACAGATACGCAGTATTTT.

This clone is a singleton in its sample. The V and J genes are TRBV9 and TRBJ2-5; a weak D match, TRBD2 (5 bases). The CDR3 has 15 amino acids. Germline values: CDR1 SGDLS, CDR2 YYNGEE. V lost 3 bases, J lost 0 bases, and 12 bases lay in between. CDR3 residues: CASSAGMGYQETQYF. CDR3 nucleotides: TGTGCCAGCAGCGCCGGGATGGGGTACCAAGAGACCCAGTACTTC.

V and J are TRBV11-2 and TRBJ2-5; D is possibly TRBD1 or TRBD2 (5 bases each). From germline, CDR1 is SGHAT and CDR2 FQNNGV. V was pared by 1 base and J by 2 bases, with 14 bases between. The CDR3 is 16 residues long. The CDR3 sequence is CASSLGQSWGQETQYF. The CDR3 DNA follows: TGTGCCAGCAGCTTAGGGCAGTCCTGGGGGCAAGAGACCCAGTACTTC.

The chain employs TRBV11-2 and TRBJ1-1; no clear D gene. The CDR3 runs 14 residues. Trimming left V 1 base short and J 2 bases short, with 8 bases between. In germline, CDR1 is SGHAT, CDR2 FQNNGV. CDR3 coding DNA: TGTGCCAGCAGCTTAGGGATGGTAAACACTGAAGCTTTCTTT. This encodes CASSLGMVNTEAFF.

The chain has TRBV14 and TRBJ2-1, with 7 bases fitting TRBD1. Trimming at V came to 4 bases and at J to 1 base, leaving 4 bases not matched to a gene. Germline V gene lookup returns CDR1 SGHDN and CDR2 FVKESK. There are 15 residues in the CDR3. The CDR3 here is CASSLGQVSYNEQFF. The CDR3 DNA sequence: TGTGCCAGCAGCCTTGGACAGGTTTCCTACAATGAGCAGTTCTTC.